The entry below gives a single TCR beta chain sequence along with its context. This sample is part of a study of T-cell reconstitution after alpha-beta-depleted transplantation in children. Germline lookup yields CDR1 MNHEY and CDR2 SMNVEV (reference sequence). Trimming left V 2 bases short and J 0 bases short, with 9 bases between. The length of the CDR3 is 15 residues. For TCRbeta, the library was prepared with unique molecular identifiers. MiXCR, run by TCRdb on the PCR reads, gives a single entry per CDR3 protein. This table has 500,000 to 750,000 distinct CDR3 sequences, 25% to 30% appearing once.

The source is a boy younger than two with Wiskott-Aldrich syndrome, due to receive a stem cell transplant. The source material was PBMCs, sampled before TCRalphabeta/CD19-depleted stem cell transplant. V is TRBV27 and J is TRBJ2-3; D is perhaps TRBD2 (5 bases). The CDR3 DNA sequence: TGTGCCAGCAGTTTAAGCCTAGCTAGCACAGATACGCAGTATTTT. This codes for CASSLSLASTDTQYF.